The rows below give T cell receptor beta chains drawn from one sample of a study of monozygotic twins with inflammatory bowel disease. Following a re-call of the 5' RACE reads, TCRdb has one entry per CDR3 protein and lacks DNA. Here the sample table reports roughly 300,000 distinct CDR3 sequences. The sample was blood. The receptor source for this set is a human donor with ulcerative colitis or Crohn's disease, or a healthy co-twin of an affected twin (not recorded which). CDR3s include the opening cysteine and the closing phenylalanine or tryptophan.

v_call	j_call	cdr3_aa
TRBV5-1	TRBJ2-7	CASILAHASYEQYF
TRBV12-3/TRBV12-4	TRBJ1-1	CASSSKGQGRTEAFF
TRBV7-8	TRBJ2-1	CASEGGNEQFF
TRBV28	TRBJ2-5	CASSLSGIQETQYF
TRBV10-3	TRBJ1-1	CAISESSNTEAFF
TRBV5-6	TRBJ2-3	CASSLGALLLTDTQYF
TRBV28	TRBJ2-7	CASSLPGTGYEQYF
TRBV29-1	TRBJ2-1	CSVPGQEILVF
TRBV24-1	TRBJ1-2	CATSDNSFYGYTF
TRBV7-2	TRBJ1-5	CASSLGQINQPQHF
TRBV29-1	TRBJ2-1	CSVEGQGPYARQFF
TRBV4-1	TRBJ1-4	CASSGSSREKLFF
TRBV20-1	TRBJ2-1	CSAQTSGKYNEQFF
TRBV5-1	TRBJ2-7	CASSLRGVNEQYF
TRBV28	TRBJ2-2	CASSTIRERIYTGELFF
TRBV7-2	TRBJ2-5	CASSLVRVQETQYF
TRBV23-1	TRBJ2-7	CASSQTTGCSSYEQYF
TRBV27	TRBJ1-6	CASRLEPGLVDSPLHF
TRBV10-3	TRBJ1-5	CAISEIQTGQPQHF
TRBV28	TRBJ2-6	CASRTRDSLNPGANVLTF
TRBV12-3/TRBV12-4	TRBJ2-4	CASTLGNIQYF
TRBV28	TRBJ2-2	CASSQSGGAIAGELFF
TRBV5-6	TRBJ1-1	CASSRTVAEAFF
TRBV25-1	TRBJ2-2	CASSQLDRTTGELFF
TRBV6-2/TRBV6-3	TRBJ2-1	CASSYSASGRSNEQFF
TRBV12-3/TRBV12-4	TRBJ2-5	CASSFFGAWGETQYF
TRBV12-3/TRBV12-4	TRBJ2-7	CASRAGYEQYF
TRBV11-3	TRBJ2-7	CASSLGHLWGLKSYEQYF
TRBV28	TRBJ2-7	CASSGPGTGKPYEQYF
TRBV7-2	TRBJ2-3	CASSLRTSGRADTQYF
TRBV28	TRBJ2-1	CASSPHSGSSYNEQFF
TRBV13	TRBJ2-2	CASNRRTSTGELFF
TRBV3-1	TRBJ2-1	CASSQVTSGSNEQFF
TRBV23-1	TRBJ2-2	CASSQSYTGELFF
TRBV11-3	TRBJ2-4	CASSLGTENIQYF
TRBV5-1	TRBJ2-5	CASSLGVGTWQETQYF
TRBV4-2	TRBJ2-5	CASSQPQLADQETQYF
TRBV5-5	TRBJ1-1	CASRHQQGLSTEAFF
TRBV7-2	TRBJ2-6	CASTREGSGANVLTF
TRBV6-5	TRBJ2-3	CASSLVGERTDTQYF
TRBV7-2	TRBJ2-1	CASSLSLLAGTNEQFF
TRBV6-1	TRBJ1-2	CASSVGQGYYGYTF
TRBV6-1	TRBJ2-7	CASSTLKTSYEQYF
TRBV10-3	TRBJ2-3	CAISDYHRDTQYF
TRBV7-2	TRBJ2-5	CASSSSGSETQYF
TRBV7-2	TRBJ2-3	CASSLVGTTRTDTQYF
TRBV5-1	TRBJ2-7	CASSLELTAYEQYF
TRBV6-1	TRBJ2-1	CASSLMSVSNYNEQFF
TRBV7-2	TRBJ1-1	CASSLQTGGFTEAFF
TRBV6-1	TRBJ2-3	CASKTGDSTDTQYF
TRBV12-3/TRBV12-4	TRBJ2-3	CASSSSEKGAVTDTQYF
TRBV6-5	TRBJ2-3	CASSLSLGLGTQYF
TRBV10-3	TRBJ2-1	CAIRLAGGPNNEQFF
TRBV11-2	TRBJ1-1	CASSKDRGRTEAFF